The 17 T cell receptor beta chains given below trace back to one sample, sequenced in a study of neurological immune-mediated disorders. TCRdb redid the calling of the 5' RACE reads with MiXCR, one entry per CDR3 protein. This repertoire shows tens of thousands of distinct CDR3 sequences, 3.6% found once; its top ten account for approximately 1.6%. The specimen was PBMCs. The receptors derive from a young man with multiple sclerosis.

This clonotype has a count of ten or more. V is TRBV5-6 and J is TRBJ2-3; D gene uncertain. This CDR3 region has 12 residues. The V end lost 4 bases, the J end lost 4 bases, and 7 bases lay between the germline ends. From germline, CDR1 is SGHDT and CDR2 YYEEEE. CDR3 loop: CASSLTADTQYF. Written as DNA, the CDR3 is TGTGCCAGCAGCCTGACCGCAGATACGCAGTATTTT.

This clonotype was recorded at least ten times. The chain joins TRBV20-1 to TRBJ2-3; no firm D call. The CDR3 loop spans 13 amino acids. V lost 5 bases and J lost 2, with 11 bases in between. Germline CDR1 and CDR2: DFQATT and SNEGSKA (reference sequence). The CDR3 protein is CSAVQSATDTQYF. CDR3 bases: TGCAGTGCTGTCCAGAGCGCCACAGATACGCAGTATTTT.

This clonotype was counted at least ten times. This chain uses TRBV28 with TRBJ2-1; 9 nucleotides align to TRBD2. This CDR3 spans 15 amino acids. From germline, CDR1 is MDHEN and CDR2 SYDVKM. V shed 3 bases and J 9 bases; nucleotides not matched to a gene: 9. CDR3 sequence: CASSFWREGLSEQFF. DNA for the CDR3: TGTGCCAGCAGTTTTTGGCGGGAGGGCCTGAGTGAGCAGTTCTTC.

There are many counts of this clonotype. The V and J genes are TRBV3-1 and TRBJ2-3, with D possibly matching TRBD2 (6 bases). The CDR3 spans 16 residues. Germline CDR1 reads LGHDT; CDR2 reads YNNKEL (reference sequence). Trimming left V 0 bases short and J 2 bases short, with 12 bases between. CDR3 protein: CASSQDRERNTDTQYF. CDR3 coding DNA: TGTGCCAGCAGCCAAGATCGGGAGAGGAACACAGATACGCAGTATTTT.

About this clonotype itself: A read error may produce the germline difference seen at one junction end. The CDR3 nucleotides are TGTGCCAGCAGTTACTCAGACAGGGACCCCTATAATTCACCCCTCAACTTT. Amino acid sequence: CASSYSDRDPYNSPLNF. The chain couples TRBV6-6 to TRBJ1-6, with 7 bases aligning to TRBD1. Germline loops: CDR1 MNHNY, CDR2 SVGAGI (reference sequence). The CDR3 is 17 amino acids.

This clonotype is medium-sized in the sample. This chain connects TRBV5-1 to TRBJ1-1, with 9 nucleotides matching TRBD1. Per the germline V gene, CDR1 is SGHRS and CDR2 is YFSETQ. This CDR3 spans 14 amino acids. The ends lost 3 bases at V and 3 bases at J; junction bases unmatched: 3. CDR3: CASSSRTGDTEAFF. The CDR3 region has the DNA TGCGCCAGCAGCTCACGGACAGGGGACACTGAAGCTTTCTTT.

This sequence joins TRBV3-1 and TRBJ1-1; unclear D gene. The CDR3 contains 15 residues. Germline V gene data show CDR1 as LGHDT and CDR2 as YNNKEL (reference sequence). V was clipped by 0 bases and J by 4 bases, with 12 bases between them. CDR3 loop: CASSQDPGMITEAFF. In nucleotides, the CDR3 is TGTGCCAGCAGCCAAGATCCGGGGATGATCACTGAAGCTTTCTTT.

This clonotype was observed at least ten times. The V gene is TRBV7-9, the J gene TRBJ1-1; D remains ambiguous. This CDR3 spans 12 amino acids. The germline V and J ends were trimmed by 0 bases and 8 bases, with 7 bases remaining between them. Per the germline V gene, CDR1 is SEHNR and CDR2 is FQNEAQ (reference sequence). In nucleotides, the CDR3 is TGTGCCAGCAGCTTAGCGCAAAGGGAAGCTTTCTTT. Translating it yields CASSLAQREAFF.

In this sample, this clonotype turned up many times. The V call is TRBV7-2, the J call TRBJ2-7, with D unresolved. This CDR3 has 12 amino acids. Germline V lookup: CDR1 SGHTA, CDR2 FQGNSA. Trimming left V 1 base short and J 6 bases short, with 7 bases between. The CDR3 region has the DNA TGTGCCAGCAGCTTAGACCAGGTCGAGCAGTACTTC. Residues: CASSLDQVEQYF.

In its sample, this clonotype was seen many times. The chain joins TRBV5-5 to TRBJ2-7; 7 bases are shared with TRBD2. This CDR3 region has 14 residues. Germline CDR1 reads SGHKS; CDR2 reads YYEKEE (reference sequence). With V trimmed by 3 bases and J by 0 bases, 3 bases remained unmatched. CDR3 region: CASSWGGSSYEQYF. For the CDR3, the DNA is TGTGCCAGCAGCTGGGGGGGGTCCTCCTACGAGCAGTACTTC. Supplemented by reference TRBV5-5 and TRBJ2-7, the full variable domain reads DAGVTQSPTHLIKTRGQQVTLRCSPISGHKSVSWYQQVLGQGPQFIFQYYEKEERGRGNFPDRFSARQFPNYSSELNVNALLLGDSALYLCASSWGGSSYEQYFGPGTRLTVT.

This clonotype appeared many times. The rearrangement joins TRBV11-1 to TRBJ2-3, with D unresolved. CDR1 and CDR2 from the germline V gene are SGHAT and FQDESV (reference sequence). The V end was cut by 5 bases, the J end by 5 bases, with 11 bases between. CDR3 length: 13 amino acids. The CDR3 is CASSTATGDTQYF. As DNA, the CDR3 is TGTGCCAGCAGCACCGCTACCGGAGATACGCAGTATTTT.

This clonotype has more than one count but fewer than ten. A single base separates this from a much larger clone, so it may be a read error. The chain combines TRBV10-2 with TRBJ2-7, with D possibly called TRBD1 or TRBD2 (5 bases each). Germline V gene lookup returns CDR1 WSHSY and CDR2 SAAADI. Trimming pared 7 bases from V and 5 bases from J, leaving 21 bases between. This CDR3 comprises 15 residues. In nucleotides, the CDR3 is TGCGCCAGCAACCACGGGACGGCTACCGAGGACGAGCAGTACTTC. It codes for CASNHGTATEDEQYF.

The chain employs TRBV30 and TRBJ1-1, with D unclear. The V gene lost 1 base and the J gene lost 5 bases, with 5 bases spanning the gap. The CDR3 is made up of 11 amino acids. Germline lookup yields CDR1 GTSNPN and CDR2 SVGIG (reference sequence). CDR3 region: CAWSARTEAFF. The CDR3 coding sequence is TGTGCCTGGAGTGCCCGGACTGAAGCTTTCTTT. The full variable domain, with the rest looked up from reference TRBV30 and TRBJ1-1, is SQTIHQWPATLVQPVGSPLSLECTVEGTSNPNLYWYRQAAGRGLQLLFYSVGIGQISSEVPQNLSASRPQDRQFILSSKKLLLSDSGFYLCAWSARTEAFFGQGTRLTVV.

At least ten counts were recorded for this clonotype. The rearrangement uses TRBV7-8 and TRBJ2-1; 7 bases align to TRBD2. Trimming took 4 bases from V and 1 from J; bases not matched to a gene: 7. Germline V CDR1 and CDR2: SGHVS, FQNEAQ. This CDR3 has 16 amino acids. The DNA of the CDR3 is TGTGCCAGCAGCTCCCGATGGACTAGTTCCTACAATGAGCAGTTCTTC. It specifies CASSSRWTSSYNEQFF.

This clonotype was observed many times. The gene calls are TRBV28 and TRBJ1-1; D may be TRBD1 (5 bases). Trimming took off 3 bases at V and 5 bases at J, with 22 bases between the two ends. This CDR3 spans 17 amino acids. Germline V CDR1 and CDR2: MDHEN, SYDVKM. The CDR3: CASSFAVGEGRQTEAFF. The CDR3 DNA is TGTGCCAGCAGTTTCGCGGTGGGGGAAGGTCGCCAGACTGAAGCTTTCTTT.

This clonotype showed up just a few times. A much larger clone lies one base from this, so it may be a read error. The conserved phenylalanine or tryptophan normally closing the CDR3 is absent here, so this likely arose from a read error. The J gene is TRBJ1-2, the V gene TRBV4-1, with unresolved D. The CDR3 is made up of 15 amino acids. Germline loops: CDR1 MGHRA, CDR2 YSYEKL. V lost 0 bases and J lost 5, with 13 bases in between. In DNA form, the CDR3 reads TGCGCCAGCAGCCAAGATAAAGGATCTGGATATGGCTACACCTGC. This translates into CASSQDKGSGYGYTC.

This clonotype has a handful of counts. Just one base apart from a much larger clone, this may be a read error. The CDR3, as DNA: TGTGCCAGCAGCCAAGAACCCGGGCGACAGGGAGAAAATGTGTTTTTT. It yields the protein CASSQEPGRQGENVFF. The chain couples TRBV14 to TRBJ1-4, with TRBD1 identical over 7 bases. The J segment lost 15 bases and the V segment lost 0 bases, leaving 16 bases of the junction unmatched. In germline, CDR1 is SGHDN, CDR2 FVKESK. The CDR3 consists of 16 residues.